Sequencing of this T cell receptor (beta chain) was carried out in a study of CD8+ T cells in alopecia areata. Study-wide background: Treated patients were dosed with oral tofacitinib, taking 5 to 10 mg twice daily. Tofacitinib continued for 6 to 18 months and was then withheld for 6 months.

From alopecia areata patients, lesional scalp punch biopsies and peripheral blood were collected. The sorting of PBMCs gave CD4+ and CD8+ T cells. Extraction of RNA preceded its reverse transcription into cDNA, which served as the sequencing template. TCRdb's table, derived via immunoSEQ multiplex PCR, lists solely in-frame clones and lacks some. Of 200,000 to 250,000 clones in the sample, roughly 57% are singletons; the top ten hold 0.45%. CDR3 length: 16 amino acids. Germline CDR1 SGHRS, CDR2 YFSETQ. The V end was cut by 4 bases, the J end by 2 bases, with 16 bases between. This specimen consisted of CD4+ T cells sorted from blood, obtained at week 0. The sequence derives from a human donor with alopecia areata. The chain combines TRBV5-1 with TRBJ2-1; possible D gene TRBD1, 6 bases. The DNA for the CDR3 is TGCGCCAGCAGCGCCTCAGGGGAAGTCACCTACAATGAGCAGTTCTTC. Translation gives CASSASGEVTYNEQFF.